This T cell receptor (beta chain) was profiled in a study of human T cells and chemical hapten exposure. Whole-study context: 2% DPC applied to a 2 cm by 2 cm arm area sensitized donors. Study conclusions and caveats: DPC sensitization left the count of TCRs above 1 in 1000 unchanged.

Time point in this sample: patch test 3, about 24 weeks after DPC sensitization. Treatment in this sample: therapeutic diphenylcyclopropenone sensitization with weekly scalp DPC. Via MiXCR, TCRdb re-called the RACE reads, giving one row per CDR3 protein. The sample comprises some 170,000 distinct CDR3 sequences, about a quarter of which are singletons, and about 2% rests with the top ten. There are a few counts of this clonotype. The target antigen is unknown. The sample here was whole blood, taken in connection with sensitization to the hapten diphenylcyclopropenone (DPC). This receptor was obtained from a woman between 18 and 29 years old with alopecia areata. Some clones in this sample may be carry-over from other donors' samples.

The CDR3, as DNA: TGTGCCAGCAGTACCCGGATTCAAGAGACCCAGTACTTC. Its protein product is CASSTRIQETQYF. The V call is TRBV27, the J call TRBJ2-5; D gene unclear. CDR3 size: 13 residues. CDR1 is MNHEY, CDR2 SMNVEV, per germline (reference sequence). Between the trimmed V and J ends, which lost 5 bases and 2 bases, there was a span of 9 bases.